This passage covers 4 T cell receptor beta chains from one sample sequenced in a study of shared clonotypes between healthy human individuals. Only in-frame clones appear in the TCRdb table, and some are missing; sequencing was by immunoSEQ multiplex PCR. The sample carries 2.3 million or so clones, roughly 93% recorded once. The material sequenced was naive CD4+ T cells from PBMCs. Subset in this sample: CD45RA+ positively selected. The receptors shown here come from a man aged 18 to 35 in good health. Some clones in this sample may be carry-over from other donors' samples.

To note about this clone: This sample also contains other DNA sequences that code for the same CDR3. J is TRBJ1-1 and V is TRBV28, with no clear D. CDR1 is MDHEN, CDR2 SYDVKM, per germline. Trimming took off 5 bases at V and 1 base at J, with 11 bases between the two ends. This CDR3 spans 14 amino acids. CDR3 amino acids: CASSLGLTNTEAFF. CDR3 bases: TGTGCCAGCAGTCTCGGGCTAACGAACACTGAAGCTTTCTTT.

V usage is TRBV7-6 and J usage is TRBJ2-1, with 10 nucleotides matching TRBD1. Germline assignment: CDR1 SGHVS and CDR2 FNYEAQ. The CDR3 is 18 amino acids. J lost 4 bases, V lost 5 bases, and 14 bases had no gene match. Here the CDR3 reads CASSKGQGLPGLYNEQFF. As DNA, the CDR3 is TGTGCCAGCAGCAAGGGACAGGGGTTACCAGGCCTTTACAATGAGCAGTTCTTC.

The gene calls are TRBV6-1 and TRBJ1-2; D is unclear. Germline values: CDR1 MNHNS, CDR2 SASEGT. Trimming removed 6 bases from V and 4 bases from J, with 6 bases in between. The CDR3 has 11 amino acids. The CDR3, as DNA: TGTGCCAGCAGCCCCGGCTATGGCTACACCTTC. Translating it yields CASSPGYGYTF.

This clone was detected only once. The chain carries TRBV28 and TRBJ2-1, with 7 bases fitting TRBD2. V was pared by 6 bases and J by 4 bases, with 15 bases of the junction left unmatched. Looked up from germline, CDR1 is MDHEN and CDR2 is SYDVKM. The CDR3 spans 17 residues. The CDR3 spells CASSPAGRESRYNEQFF. The DNA for the CDR3 is TGTGCCAGCAGCCCAGCTGGGCGGGAGTCTCGATACAATGAGCAGTTCTTC. Variable domain in full (rest from reference TRBV28 and TRBJ2-1): DVKVTQSSRYLVKRTGEKVFLECVQDMDHENMFWYRQDPGLGLRLIYFSYDVKMKEKGDIPEGYSVSREKKERFSLILESASTNQTSMYLCASSPAGRESRYNEQFFGPGTRLTVL.